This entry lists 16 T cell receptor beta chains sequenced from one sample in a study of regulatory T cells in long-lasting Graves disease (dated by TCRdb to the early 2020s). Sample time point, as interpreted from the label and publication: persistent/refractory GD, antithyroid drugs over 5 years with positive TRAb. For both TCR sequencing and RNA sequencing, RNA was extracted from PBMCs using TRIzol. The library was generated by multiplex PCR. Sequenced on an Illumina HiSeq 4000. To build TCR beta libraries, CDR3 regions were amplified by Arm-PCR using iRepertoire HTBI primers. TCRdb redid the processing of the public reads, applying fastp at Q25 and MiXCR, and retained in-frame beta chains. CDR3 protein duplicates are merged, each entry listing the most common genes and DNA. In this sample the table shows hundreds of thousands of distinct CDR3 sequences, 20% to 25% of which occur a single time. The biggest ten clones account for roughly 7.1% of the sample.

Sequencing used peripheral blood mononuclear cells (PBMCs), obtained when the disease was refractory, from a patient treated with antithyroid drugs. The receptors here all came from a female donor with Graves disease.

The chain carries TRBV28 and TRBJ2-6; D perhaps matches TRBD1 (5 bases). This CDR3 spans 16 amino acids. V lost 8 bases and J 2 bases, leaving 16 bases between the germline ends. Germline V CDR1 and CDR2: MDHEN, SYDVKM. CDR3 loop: CASSLIRGAGANVLTF. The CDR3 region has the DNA TGTGCCAGCTCTCTCATAAGGGGCGCTGGGGCCAACGTCCTGACTTTC.

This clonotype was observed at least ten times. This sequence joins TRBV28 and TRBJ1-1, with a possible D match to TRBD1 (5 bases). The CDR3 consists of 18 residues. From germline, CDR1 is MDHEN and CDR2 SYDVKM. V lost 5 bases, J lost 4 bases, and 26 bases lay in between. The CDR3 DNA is TGTGCCAGCAGTCGGCGCAGGGCAGAACGGGGAGTGATCACTGAAGCTTTCTTT. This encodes CASSRRRAERGVITEAFF.

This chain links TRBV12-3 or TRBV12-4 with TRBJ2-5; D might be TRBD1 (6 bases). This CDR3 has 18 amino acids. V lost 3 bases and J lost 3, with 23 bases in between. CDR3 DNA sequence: TGTGCCAGCAGTTTCATAATCAATCTCCGGGACAATAAAGAGACCCAGTACTTC. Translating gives CASSFIINLRDNKETQYF.

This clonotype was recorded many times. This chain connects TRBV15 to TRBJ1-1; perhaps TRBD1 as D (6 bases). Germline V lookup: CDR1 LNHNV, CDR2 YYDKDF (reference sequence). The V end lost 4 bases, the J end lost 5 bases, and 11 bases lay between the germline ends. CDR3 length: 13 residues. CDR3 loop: CATSKGGRTEAFF. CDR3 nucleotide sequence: TGTGCCACCAGCAAGGGGGGTAGGACTGAAGCTTTCTTT.

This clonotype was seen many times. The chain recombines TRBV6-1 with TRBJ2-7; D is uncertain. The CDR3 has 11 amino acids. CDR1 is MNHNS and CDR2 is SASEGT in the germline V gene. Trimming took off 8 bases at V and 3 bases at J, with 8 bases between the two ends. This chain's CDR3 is CASQSGYEQYF. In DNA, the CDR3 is TGTGCCAGCCAGTCTGGCTACGAGCAGTACTTC.

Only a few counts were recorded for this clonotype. CDR3 loop: CSAPGPPIGGSGYTF. For the CDR3, the DNA is TGCAGTGCCCCCGGGCCGCCGATAGGAGGTTCTGGCTACACCTTC. The chain combines TRBV20-1 with TRBJ1-2; D is unresolved. The CDR3 covers 15 residues. Germline CDR1 and CDR2: DFQATT and SNEGSKA (reference sequence). V was pared by 6 bases and J by 7 bases, with 24 bases between.

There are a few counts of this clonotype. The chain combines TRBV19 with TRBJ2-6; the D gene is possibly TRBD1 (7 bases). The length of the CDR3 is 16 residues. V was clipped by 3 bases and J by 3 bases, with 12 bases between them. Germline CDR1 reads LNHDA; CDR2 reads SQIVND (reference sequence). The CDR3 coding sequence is TGTGCCAGTAGTATTTGGAGGGGGCATGGGGCCAACGTCCTGACTTTC. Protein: CASSIWRGHGANVLTF.

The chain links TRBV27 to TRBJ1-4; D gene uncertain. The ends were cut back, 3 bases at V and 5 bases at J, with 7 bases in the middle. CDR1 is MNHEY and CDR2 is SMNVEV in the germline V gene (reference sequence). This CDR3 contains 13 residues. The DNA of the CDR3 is TGTGCCAGCAGTTTCTCTCTAAATGAAAAACTGTTTTTT. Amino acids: CASSFSLNEKLFF.

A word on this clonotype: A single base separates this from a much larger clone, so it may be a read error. Written as DNA, the CDR3 is TGTGCCGGCAGACCTCTTGGGTCATATAGCAATCAGCCCCAGCATTTT. Protein sequence: CAGRPLGSYSNQPQHF. This chain connects TRBV28 to TRBJ1-5, with no clear D. The germline CDR1 and CDR2 sequences are MDHEN and SYDVKM. The CDR3 has 16 residues.

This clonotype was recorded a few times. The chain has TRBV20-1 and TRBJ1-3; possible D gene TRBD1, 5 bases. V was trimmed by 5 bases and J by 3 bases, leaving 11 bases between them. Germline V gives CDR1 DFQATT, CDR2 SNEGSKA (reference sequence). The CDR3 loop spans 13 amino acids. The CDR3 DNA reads TGCAGTGCTCCAGACAGCTATGGAAACACCATATATTTT. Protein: CSAPDSYGNTIYF.

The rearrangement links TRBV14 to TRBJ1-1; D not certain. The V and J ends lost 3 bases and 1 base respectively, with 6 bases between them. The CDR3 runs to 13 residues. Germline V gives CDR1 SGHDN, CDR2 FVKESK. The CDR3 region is CASSHGSNTEAFF. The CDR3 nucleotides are TGTGCCAGCAGCCACGGATCGAACACTGAAGCTTTCTTT.

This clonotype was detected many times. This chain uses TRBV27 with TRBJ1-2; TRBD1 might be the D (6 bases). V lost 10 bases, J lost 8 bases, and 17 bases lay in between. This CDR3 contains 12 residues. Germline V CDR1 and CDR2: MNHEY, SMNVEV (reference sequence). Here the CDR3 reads CATLLTGYGYTF. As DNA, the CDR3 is TGTGCCACGCTCCTTACAGGGTACGGCTACACCTTC.

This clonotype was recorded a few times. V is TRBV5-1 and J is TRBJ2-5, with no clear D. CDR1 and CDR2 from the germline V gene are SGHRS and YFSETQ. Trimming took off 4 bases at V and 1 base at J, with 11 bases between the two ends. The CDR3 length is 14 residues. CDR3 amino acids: CASSPTPTQETQYF. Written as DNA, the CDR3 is TGCGCCAGCAGCCCAACGCCGACCCAAGAGACCCAGTACTTC. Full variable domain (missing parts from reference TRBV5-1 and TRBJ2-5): KAGVTQTPRYLIKTRGQQVTLSCSPISGHRSVSWYQQTPGQGLQFLFEYFSETQRNKGNFPGRFSGRQFSNSRSEMNVSTLELGDSALYLCASSPTPTQETQYFGPGTRLLVL.

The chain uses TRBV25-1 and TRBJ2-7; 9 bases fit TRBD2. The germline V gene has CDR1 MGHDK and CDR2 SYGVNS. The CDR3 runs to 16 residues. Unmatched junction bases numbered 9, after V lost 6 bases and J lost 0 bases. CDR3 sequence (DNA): TGTGCCAGCAGCGCACCGGGACTAGCCAGCTCCTACGAGCAGTACTTC. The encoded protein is CASSAPGLASSYEQYF.

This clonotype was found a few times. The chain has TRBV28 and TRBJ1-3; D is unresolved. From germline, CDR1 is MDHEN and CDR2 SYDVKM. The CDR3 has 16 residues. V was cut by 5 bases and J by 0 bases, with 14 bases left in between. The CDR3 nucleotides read TGTGCCAGCAGTCCTGACGGAGTAGTCTCTGGAAACACCATATATTTT. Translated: CASSPDGVVSGNTIYF.

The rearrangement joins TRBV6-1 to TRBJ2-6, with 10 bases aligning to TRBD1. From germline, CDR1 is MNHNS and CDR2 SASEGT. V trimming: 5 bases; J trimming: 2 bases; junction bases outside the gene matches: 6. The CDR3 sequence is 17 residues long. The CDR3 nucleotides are TGTGCCAGCAGTAACACCGGGACAGGGGCTGGGGCCAACGTCCTGACTTTC. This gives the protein CASSNTGTGAGANVLTF.